This T cell receptor (beta chain) was sequenced for a study of blood T cell repertoires in COVID-19 (dated by TCRdb to the early 2020s). For context, the study as a whole: Samples from collaborators originated in the United States, Italy and Spain and spanned both the acute and convalescent phases of COVID-19. Nearly every sample came with metadata listing a de-identified subject ID, COVID-19 status, age in years and sex. The repertoires were released in a freely available public database meant as a resource for research on the immune response to SARS-CoV-2. The material from the prospective study consisted of cDNA or gDNA derived from T cells, B-cell-depleted T cells, or PBMCs. Where available, HLA class I and class II types were obtained from metadata supplied by the sample provider rather than from assay-based typing. Deeply sampled blood TCRbeta repertoires from subjects exposed to, actively infected with, or recovered from COVID-19 were included in the dataset. The samples were drawn from two sources: the first 160 participants of the ongoing ImmuneRACE study, and 950 to 1,500 subjects contributed by 6 global collaborators.

Collaborating institutions collected whole blood in K2EDTA tubes following their own protocols. Collaborator samples were shipped for TCRbeta analysis as frozen whole blood, isolated PBMCs, or DNA extracted from either sample type. The CDR3 contains 16 residues, cysteine and phenylalanine counted. Kept here is only the CDR3 DNA, which spans 48 bases and is read in frame from base 1. CDR1 and CDR2 are read off the germline V gene (reference sequence) as LGHDT and YNNKEL. The germline ends are 14 bases apart after V is trimmed by 3 bases and J by 3 bases. What the work shows at the level of the full study, not this receptor alone: Clinical and demographic metadata were provided uncurated, with the amount varying by source and participant.

Worth noting for this clone: No antigen is known for it. No per-base quality is available; no much larger clone lies one base away.

The immunoSEQ Assay, a bias-controlled multiplex PCR, was used to amplify TCRbeta CDR3 regions from genomic DNA. The study's processing was this. The number of nucleated cells in each sample was estimated by amplification of reference gene primers within the assay. To quantify the absolute abundance of each unique TCRbeta CDR3 rearrangement, sequence reads were collapsed and filtered. Productive Simpson clonality was computed per sample as the square root of Simpson's diversity index over productive rearrangements. The table comes from immuneACCESS by way of TCRdb, which keeps in-frame sequences with V and J called. Part of the clones is missing from these tables; in studies checked, under half for an unresolved V gene and the rest for unknown reasons. That table is the source of V, J and clone size, and D and trimming were worked out from the DNA. Across this sample there are about 250,000 clones, with roughly 88% seen only once. The top ten clones comprise just under 0.8% of the sample.

In this chain, TRBV3-1 (or the pseudogene TRBV3-2) is recombined with TRBJ2-2; TRBD2 might be the D gene, on 6 matching bases. This clonotype was sampled from a woman in her twenties or thirties with acute or convalescent COVID-19. The sequencing input was peripheral blood. The CDR3 region: CASSQRWDSYTGELFF. In nucleotides, the sequence is TGTGCCAGCAGCCAGCGGTGGGACTCTTACACCGGGGAGCTGTTTTTT.